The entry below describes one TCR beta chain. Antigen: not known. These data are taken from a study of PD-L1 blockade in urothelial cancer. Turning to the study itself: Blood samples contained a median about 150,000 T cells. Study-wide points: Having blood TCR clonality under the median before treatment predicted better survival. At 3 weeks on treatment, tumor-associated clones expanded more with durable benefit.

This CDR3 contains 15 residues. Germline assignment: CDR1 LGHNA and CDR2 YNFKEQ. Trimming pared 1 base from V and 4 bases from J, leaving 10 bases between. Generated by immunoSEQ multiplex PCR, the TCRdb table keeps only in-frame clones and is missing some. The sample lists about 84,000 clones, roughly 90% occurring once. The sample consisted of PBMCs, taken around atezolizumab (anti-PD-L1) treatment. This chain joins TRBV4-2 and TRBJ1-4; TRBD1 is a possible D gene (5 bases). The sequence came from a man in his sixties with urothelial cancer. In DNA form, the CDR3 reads TGTGCCAGCAGCCAAGCCCAGACAGTTAATGAAAAACTGTTTTTT. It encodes CASSQAQTVNEKLFF.